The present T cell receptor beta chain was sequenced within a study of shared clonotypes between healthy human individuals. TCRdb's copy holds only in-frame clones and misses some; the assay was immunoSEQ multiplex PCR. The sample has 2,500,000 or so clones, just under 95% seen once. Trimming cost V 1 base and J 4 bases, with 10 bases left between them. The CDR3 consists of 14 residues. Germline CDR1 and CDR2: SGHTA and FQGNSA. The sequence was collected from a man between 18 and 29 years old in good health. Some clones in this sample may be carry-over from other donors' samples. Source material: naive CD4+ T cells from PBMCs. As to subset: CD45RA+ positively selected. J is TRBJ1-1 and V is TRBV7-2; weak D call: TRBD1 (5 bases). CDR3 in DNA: TGTGCCAGCAGCTTAGGGGCCAGGGTCACTGAAGCTTTCTTT. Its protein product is CASSLGARVTEAFF.